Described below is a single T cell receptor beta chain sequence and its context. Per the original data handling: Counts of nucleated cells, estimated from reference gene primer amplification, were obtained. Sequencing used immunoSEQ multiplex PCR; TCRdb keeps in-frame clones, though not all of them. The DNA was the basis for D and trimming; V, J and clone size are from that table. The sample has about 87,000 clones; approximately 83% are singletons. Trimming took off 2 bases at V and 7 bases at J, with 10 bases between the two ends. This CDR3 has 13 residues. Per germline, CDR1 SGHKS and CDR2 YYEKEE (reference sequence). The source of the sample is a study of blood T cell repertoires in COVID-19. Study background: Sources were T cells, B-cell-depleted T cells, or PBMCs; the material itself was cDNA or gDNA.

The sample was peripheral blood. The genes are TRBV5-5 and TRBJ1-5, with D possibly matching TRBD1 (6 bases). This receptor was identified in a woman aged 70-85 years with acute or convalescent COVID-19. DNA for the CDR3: TGTGCCAGCAGCTTTAGTCAGGGGCAGCCCCAGCATTTT. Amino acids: CASSFSQGQPQHF.